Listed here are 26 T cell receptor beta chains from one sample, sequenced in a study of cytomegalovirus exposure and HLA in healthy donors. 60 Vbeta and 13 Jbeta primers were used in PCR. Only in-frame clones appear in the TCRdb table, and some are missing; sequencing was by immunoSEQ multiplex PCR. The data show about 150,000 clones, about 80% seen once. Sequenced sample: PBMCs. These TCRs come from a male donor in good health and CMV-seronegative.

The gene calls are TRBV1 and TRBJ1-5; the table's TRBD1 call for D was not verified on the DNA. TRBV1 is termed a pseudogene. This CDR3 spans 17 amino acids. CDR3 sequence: CTSSEETGVYSNQPQHF. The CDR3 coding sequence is TGCACCAGCAGCGAAGAGACAGGGGTCTATAGCAATCAGCCCCAGCATTTT.

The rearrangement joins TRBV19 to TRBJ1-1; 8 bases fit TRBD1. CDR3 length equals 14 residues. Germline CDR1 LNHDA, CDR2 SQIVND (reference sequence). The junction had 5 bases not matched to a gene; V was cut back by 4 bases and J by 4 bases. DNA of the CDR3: TGTGCCAGTAGTAAGGGACAGGATCCCACTGAAGCTTTCTTT. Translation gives CASSKGQDPTEAFF.

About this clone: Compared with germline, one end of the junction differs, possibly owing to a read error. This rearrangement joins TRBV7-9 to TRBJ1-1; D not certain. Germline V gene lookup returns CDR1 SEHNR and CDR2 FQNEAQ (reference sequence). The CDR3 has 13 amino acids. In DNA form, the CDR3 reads TGTTCCAGCAGCTTAGACCAAGCCACTGAAGCTTTCTTT. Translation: CSSSLDQATEAFF.

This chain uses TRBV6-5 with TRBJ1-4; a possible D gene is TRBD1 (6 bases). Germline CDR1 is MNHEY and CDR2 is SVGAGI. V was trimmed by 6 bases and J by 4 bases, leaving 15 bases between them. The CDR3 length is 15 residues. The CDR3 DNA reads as TGTGCCAGCAGAGGGGTACAGGGATTTAATGAAAAACTGTTTTTT. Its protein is CASRGVQGFNEKLFF.

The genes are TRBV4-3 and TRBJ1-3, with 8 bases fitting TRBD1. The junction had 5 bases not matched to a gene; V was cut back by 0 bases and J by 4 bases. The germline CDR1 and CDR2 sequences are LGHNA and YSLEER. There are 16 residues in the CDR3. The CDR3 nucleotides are TGCGCCAGCAGCCAAGATTGGACAGGGCCGGGAAACACCATATATTTT. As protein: CASSQDWTGPGNTIYF.

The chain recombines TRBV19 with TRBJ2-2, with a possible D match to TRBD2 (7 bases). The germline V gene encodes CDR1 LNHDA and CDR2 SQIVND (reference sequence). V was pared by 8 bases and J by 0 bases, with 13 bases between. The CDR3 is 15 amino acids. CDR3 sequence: CASSPGGANTGELFF. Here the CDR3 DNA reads TGTGCCAGTTCCCCGGGGGGCGCGAACACCGGGGAGCTGTTTTTT.

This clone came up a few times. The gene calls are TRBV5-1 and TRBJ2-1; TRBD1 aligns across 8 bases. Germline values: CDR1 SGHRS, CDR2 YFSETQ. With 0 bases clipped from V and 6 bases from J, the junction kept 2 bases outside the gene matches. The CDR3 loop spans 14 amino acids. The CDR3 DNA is TGCGCCAGCAGCTTGGGACAGGGGATCAATGAGCAGTTCTTC. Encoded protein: CASSLGQGINEQFF.

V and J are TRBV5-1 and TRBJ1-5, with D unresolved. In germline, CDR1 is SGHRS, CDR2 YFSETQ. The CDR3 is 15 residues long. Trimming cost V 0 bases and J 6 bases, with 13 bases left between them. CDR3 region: CASSLGVAGTQPQHF. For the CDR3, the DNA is TGCGCCAGCAGCTTGGGGGTGGCGGGTACTCAGCCCCAGCATTTT. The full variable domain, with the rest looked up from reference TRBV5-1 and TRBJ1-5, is KAGVTQTPRYLIKTRGQQVTLSCSPISGHRSVSWYQQTPGQGLQFLFEYFSETQRNKGNFPGRFSGRQFSNSRSEMNVSTLELGDSALYLCASSLGVAGTQPQHFGDGTRLSIL.

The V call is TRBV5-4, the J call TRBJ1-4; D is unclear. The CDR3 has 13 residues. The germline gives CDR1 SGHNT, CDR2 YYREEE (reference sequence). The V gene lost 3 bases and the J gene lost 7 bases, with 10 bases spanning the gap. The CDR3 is CASSSPGGEKLFF. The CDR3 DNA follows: TGTGCCAGCAGCTCCCCGGGAGGTGAAAAACTGTTTTTT.

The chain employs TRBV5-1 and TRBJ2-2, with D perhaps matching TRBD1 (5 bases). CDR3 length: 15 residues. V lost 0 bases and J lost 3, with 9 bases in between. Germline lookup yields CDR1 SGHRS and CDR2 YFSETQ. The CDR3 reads CASSLAVGDTGELFF. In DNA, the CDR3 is TGCGCCAGCAGCTTGGCCGTAGGGGACACCGGGGAGCTGTTTTTT.

The CDR3 coding sequence is TGTGCCAGCAGTTTATCTCTCGCAGTCATACGAGGGACAGGCCCCTACAATGAGCAGTTCTTC. As protein: CASSLSLAVIRGTGPYNEQFF. This chain uses TRBV27 with TRBJ2-1, with TRBD1 identical over 8 bases. The CDR3 runs to 21 residues. Per the germline V gene, CDR1 is MNHEY and CDR2 is SMNVEV (reference sequence). V lost 0 bases, J lost 2 bases, and 18 bases stayed unmatched.

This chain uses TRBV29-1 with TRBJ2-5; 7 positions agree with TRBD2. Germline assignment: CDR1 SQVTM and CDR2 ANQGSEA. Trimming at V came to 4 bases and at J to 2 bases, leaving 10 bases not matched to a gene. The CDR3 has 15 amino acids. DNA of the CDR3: TGCAGCGTTGTTTGGTGGGGGGGGTCACAAGAGACCCAGTACTTC. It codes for CSVVWWGGSQETQYF.

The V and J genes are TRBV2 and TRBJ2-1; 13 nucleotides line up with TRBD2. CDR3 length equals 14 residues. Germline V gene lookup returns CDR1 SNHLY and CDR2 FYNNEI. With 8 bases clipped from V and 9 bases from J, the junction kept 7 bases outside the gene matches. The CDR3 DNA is TGTGCCAGCGGGACTAGCGGGATGGGGGTTGAGCAGTTCTTC. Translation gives CASGTSGMGVEQFF.

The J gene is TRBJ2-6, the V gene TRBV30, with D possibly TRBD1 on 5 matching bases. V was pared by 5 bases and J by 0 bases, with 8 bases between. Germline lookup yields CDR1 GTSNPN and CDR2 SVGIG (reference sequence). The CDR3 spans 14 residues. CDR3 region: CAWDSSSGANVLTF. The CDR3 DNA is TGTGCCTGGGACAGCTCCTCTGGGGCCAACGTCCTGACTTTC.

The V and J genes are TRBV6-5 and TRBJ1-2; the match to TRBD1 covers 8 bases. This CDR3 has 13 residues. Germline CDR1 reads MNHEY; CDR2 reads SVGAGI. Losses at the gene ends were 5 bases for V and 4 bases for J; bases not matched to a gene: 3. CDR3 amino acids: CASSAGGVYGYTF. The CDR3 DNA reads TGTGCCAGCAGTGCAGGGGGCGTCTATGGCTACACCTTC.

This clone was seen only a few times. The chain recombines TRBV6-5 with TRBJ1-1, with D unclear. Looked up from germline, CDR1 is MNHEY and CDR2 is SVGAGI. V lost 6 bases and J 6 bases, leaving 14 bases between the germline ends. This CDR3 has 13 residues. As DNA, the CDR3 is TGTGCCAGCAGGCCCAACACCACCCCTGAAGCTTTCTTT. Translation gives CASRPNTTPEAFF.

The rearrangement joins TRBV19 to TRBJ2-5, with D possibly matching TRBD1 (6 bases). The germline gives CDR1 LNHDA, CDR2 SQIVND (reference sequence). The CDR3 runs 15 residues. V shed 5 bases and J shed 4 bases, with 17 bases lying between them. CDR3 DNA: TGTGCCAGTAGTGCCCGGGACACCGATCGAGAGACCCAGTACTTC. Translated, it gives CASSARDTDRETQYF.

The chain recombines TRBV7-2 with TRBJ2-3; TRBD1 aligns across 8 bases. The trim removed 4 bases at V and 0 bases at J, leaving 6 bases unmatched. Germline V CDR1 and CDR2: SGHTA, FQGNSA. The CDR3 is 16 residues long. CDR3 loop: CASSWAGTGSTDTQYF. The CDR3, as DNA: TGTGCCAGCAGCTGGGCCGGGACAGGAAGCACAGATACGCAGTATTTT.

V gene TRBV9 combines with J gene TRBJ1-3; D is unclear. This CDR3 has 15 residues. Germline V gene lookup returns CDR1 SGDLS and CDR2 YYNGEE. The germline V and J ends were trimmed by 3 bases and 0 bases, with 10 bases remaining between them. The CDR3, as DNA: TGTGCCAGCAGCGCCGCCGGGAGCTCTGGAAACACCATATATTTT. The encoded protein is CASSAAGSSGNTIYF.

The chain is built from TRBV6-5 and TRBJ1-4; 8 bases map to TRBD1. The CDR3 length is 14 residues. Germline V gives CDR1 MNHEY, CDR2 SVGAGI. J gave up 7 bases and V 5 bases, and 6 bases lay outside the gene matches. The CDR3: CASSAEDRGEKLFF. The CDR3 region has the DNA TGTGCCAGCAGTGCAGAAGACAGGGGTGAAAAACTGTTTTTT.

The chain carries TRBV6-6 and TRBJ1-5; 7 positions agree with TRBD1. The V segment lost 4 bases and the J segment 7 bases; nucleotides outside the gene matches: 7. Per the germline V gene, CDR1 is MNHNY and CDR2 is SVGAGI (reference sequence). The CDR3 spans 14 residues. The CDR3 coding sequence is TGTGCCAGCAGTTCACAGGGGCCAAAGCAGCCCCAGCATTTT. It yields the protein CASSSQGPKQPQHF.

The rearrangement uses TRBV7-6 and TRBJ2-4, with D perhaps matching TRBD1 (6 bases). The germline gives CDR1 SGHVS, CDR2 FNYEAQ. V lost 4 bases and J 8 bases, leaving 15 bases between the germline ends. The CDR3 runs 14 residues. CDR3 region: CASSSLQGTHIQYF. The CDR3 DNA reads TGTGCCAGCAGCTCACTACAGGGAACCCACATTCAGTACTTC.

This CDR3 is CASSQAGQDNSPLHF. DNA for the CDR3: TGTGCCAGCAGCCAAGCTGGACAGGATAATTCACCCCTCCACTTT. V gene TRBV4-2 combines with J gene TRBJ1-6; TRBD1 matches 7 bases. Germline values: CDR1 LGHNA, CDR2 YNFKEQ. Trimming removed 1 base from V and 5 bases from J; junction bases left unmatched: 2. The CDR3 extends over 15 amino acids.

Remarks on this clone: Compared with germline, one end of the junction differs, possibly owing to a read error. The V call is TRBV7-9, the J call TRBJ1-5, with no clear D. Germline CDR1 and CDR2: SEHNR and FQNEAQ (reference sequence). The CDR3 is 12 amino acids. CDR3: CSSNIGSQPQHF. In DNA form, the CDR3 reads TGTTCCAGCAATATAGGGAGTCAGCCCCAGCATTTT.

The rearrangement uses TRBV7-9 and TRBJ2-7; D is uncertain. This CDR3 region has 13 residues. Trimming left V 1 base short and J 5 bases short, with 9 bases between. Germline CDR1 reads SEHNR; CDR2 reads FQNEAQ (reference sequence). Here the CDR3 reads CASSLGRVDEQYF. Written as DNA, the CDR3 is TGTGCCAGCAGCTTAGGTAGAGTCGACGAGCAGTACTTC.

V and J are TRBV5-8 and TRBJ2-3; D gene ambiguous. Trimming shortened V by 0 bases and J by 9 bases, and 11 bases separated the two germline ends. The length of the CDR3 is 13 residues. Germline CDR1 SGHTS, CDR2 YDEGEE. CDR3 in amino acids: CASSLVRSPTQYF. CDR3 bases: TGTGCCAGCAGCTTGGTTCGTTCTCCGACGCAGTATTTT.